The TCR beta chain under discussion was sequenced for a study of molecular identifiers for immune sequencing clone quantification. TCRdb reprocessed the PCR reads with MiXCR, giving one entry per CDR3 protein. The sample shows roughly 300,000 distinct CDR3 sequences, 24% of them seen only once. This clonotype was seen only once. This may arise from a read error, as a much more abundant clone is one base away. Material for sequencing was naive CD8+ T cells from blood, with Jurkat cell RNA spiked in. The sample's subset: FACS-sorted CD8+CD4-CCR7+CD45RA+ naive T cells. The TCR was taken from a human donor in good health. Some libraries in this study had Jurkat cell RNA spiked in.

The CDR3 loop reads CAGSFLFGSRSGTDTQYF. CDR3 coding DNA: TGTGCCGGCAGCTTCTTGTTTGGGTCCCGATCGGGCACAGATACGCAGTATTTT. The chain carries TRBV7-9 and TRBJ2-3; no firm D call. The CDR3 has 18 amino acids. The germline CDR1 and CDR2 sequences are SEHNR and FQNEAQ (reference sequence).